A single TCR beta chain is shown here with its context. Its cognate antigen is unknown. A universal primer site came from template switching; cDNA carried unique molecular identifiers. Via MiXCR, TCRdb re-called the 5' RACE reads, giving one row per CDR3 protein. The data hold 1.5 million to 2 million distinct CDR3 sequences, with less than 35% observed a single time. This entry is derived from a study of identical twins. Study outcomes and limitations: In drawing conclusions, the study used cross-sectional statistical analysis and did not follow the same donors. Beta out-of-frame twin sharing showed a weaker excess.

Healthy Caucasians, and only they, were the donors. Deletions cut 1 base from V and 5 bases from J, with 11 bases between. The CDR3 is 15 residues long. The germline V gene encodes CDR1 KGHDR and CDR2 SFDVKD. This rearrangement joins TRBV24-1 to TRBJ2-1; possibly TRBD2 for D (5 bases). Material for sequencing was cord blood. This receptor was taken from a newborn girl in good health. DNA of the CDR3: TGTGCCACCAGTGATTTATGGCGGGCCAACAATGAGCAGTTCTTC. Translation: CATSDLWRANNEQFF.